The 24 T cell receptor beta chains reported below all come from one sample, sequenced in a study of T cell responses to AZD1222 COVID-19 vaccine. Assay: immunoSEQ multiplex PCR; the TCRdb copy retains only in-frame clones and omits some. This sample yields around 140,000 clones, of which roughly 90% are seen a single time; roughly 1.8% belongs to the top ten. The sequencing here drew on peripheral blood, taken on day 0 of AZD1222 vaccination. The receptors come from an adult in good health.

The CDR3, as DNA: TGTGCCAGCAGTCGGCAGGAGACCGAGCAGTACTTC. Translated, it gives CASSRQETEQYF. The chain employs TRBV12-3 or TRBV12-4 and TRBJ2-7; no firm D call. The V and J ends lost 5 bases and 6 bases respectively, with 11 bases between them. The CDR3 sequence is 12 residues long.

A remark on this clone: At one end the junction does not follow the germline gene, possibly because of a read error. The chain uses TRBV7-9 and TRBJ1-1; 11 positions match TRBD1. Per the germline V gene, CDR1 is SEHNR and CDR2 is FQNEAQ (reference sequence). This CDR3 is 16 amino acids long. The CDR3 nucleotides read TGTGCCAGCAGTTTAGGGTGGACAGGGGGCCCCGCTGAAGCTTTCTTT. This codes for CASSLGWTGGPAEAFF.

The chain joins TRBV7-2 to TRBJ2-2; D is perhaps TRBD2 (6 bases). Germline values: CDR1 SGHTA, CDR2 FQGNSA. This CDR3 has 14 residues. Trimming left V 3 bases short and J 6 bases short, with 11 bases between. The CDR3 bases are TGTGCCAGCAGCTTTTTTGCTAGCGCCGGGGAGCTGTTTTTT. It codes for CASSFFASAGELFF.

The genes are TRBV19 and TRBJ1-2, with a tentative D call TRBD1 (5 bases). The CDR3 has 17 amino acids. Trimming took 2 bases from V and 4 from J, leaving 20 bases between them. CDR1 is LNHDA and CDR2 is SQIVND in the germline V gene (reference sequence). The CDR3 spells CASSIKDRTGGSYGYTF. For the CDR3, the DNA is TGTGCCAGTAGTATAAAGGATCGCACAGGAGGGTCCTATGGCTACACCTTC.

DNA for the CDR3: TGTGCCAGCAGCGTTAGCGTGGGGGGGGTGCAGTACTTC. Translating gives CASSVSVGGVQYF. The chain has TRBV5-5 and TRBJ2-7; 7 bases align to TRBD2. The CDR3 loop spans 13 amino acids. Germline-derived CDR1 and CDR2 are SGHKS and YYEKEE (reference sequence). The V gene end was trimmed by 4 bases and the J gene end by 9 bases; junction bases not matched to a gene: 10.

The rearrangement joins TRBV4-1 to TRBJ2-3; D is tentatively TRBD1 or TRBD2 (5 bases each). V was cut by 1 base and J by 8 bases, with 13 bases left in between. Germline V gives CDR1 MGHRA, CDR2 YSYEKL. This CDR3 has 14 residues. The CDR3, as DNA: TGCGCCAGCAGCCAAGGGGGCGGAGGCAGTACGCAGTATTTT. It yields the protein CASSQGGGGSTQYF.

CDR3 sequence (DNA): TGTGCCAGCAGTGGAGCGGGAGGGTTGGAGACCCAGTACTTC. Protein: CASSGAGGLETQYF. The chain couples TRBV2 to TRBJ2-5, with 10 bases matching TRBD2. Unmatched junction bases numbered 4, after V lost 4 bases and J lost 5 bases. CDR1 and CDR2 from the germline V gene are SNHLY and FYNNEI. This CDR3 is 14 amino acids long.

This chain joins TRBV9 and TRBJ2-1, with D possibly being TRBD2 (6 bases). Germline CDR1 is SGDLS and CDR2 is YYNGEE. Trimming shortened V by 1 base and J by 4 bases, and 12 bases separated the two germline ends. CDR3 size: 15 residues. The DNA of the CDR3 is TGTGCCAGCAGCGTATCAGGGACTTCGTACAATGAGCAGTTCTTC. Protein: CASSVSGTSYNEQFF.

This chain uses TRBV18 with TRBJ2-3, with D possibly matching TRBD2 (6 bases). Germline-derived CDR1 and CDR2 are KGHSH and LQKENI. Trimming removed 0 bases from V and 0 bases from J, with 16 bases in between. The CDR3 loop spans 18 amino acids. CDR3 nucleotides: TGTGCCAGCTCACCACCCTTCGGGCAGGGAGGCAGCACAGATACGCAGTATTTT. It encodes CASSPPFGQGGSTDTQYF.

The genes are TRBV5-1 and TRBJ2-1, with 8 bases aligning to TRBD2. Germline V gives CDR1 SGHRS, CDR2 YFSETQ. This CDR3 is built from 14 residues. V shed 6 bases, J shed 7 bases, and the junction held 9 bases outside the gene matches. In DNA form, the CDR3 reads TGCGCCAGCACCATAGCGGGACTGGGAAATGAGCAGTTCTTC. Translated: CASTIAGLGNEQFF.

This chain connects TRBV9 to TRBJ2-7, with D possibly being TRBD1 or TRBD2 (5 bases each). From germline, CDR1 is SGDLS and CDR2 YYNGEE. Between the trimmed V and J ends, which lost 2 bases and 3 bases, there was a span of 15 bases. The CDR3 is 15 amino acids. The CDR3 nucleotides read TGTGCCAGCAGCGTGGGGAGTCAGGGAATCTACGAGCAGTACTTC. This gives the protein CASSVGSQGIYEQYF.

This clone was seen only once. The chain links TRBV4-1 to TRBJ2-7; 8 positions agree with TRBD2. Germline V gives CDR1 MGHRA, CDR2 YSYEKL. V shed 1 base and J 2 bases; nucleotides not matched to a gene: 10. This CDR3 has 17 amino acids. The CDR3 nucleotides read TGCGCCAGCAGCCAAGGAGGGCGCGGGAGGTTGCCCTACGAGCAGTACTTC. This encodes CASSQGGRGRLPYEQYF.

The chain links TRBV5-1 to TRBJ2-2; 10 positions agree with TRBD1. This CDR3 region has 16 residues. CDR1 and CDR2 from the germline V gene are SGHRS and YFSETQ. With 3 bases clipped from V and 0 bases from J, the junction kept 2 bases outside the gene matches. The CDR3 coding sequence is TGCGCCAGCAGCTCGGACAGGGGGTCGAACACCGGGGAGCTGTTTTTT. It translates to CASSSDRGSNTGELFF.

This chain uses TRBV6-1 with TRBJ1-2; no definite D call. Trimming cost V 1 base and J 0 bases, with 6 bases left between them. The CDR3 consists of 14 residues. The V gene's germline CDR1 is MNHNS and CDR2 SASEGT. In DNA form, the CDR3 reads TGTGCCAGCAGTGAAGTCGGAGCTAACTATGGCTACACCTTC. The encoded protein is CASSEVGANYGYTF.

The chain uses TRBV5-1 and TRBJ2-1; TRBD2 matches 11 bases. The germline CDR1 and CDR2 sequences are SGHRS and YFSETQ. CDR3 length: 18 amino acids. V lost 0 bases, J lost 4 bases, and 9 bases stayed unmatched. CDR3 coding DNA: TGCGCCAGCAGCTTGGCCGGTGGGGGACTAGCGGCATACAATGAGCAGTTCTTC. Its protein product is CASSLAGGGLAAYNEQFF.

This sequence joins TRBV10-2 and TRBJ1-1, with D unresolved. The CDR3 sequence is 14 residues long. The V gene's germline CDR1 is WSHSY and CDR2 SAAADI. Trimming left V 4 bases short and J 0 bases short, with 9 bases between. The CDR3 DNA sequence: TGCGCCAGCAGTGGAGGCAGAATGAACACTGAAGCTTTCTTT. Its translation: CASSGGRMNTEAFF.

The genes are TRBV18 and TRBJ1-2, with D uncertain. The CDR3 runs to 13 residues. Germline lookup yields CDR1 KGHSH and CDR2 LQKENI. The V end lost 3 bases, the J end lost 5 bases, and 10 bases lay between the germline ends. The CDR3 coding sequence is TGTGCCAGCTCACCGGCCCCAACATATGGCTACACCTTC. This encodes CASSPAPTYGYTF.

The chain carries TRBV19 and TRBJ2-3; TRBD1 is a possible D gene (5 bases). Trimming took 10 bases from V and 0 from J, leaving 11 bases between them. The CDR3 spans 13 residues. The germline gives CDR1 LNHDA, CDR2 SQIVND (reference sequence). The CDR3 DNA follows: TGTGCCACCAGGGTCCCTAGCACAGATACGCAGTATTTT. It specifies CATRVPSTDTQYF.

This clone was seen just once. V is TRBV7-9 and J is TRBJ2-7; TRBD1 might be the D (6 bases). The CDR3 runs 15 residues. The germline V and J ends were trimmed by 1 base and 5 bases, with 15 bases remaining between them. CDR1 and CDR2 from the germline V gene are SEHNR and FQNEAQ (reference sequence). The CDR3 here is CASSLDYRATHEQYF. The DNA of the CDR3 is TGTGCCAGCAGCTTAGACTACAGGGCTACTCACGAGCAGTACTTC. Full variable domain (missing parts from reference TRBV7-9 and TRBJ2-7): DTGVSQNPRHKITKRGQNVTFRCDPISEHNRLYWYRQTLGQGPEFLTYFQNEAQLEKSRLLSDRFSAERPKGSFSTLEIQRTEQGDSAMYLCASSLDYRATHEQYFGPGTRLTVT.

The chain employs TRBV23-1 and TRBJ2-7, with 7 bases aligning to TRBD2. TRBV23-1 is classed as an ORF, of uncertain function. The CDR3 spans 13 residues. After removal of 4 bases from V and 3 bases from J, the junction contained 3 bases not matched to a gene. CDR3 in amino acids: CASSRGGIYEQYF. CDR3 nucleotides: TGCGCCAGCAGTCGGGGAGGGATCTACGAGCAGTACTTC.

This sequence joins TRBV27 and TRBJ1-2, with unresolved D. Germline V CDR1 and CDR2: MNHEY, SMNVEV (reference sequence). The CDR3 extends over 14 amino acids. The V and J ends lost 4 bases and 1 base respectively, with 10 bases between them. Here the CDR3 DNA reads TGTGCCAGCAGTTCGGTGAGGGATAACTATGGCTACACCTTC. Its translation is CASSSVRDNYGYTF.

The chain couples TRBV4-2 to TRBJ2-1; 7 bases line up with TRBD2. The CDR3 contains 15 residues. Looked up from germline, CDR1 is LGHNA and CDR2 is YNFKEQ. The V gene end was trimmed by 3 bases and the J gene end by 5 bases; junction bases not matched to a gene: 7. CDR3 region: CASSHQAGAHNEQFF. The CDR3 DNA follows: TGTGCCAGCAGCCACCAGGCGGGAGCGCACAATGAGCAGTTCTTC.

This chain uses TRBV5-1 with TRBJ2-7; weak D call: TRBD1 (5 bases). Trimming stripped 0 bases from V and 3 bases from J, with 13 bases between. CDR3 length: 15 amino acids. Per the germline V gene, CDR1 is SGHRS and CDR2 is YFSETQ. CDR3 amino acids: CASSLAARELYEQYF. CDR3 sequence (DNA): TGCGCCAGCAGCTTGGCCGCCAGGGAACTCTACGAGCAGTACTTC.

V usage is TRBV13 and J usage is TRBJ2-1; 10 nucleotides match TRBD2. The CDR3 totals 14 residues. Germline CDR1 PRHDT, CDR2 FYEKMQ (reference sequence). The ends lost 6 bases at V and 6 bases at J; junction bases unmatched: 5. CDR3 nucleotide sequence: TGTGCCAGCAGAAGGCTAGCGGGAGTCAATGAGCAGTTCTTC. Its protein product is CASRRLAGVNEQFF.